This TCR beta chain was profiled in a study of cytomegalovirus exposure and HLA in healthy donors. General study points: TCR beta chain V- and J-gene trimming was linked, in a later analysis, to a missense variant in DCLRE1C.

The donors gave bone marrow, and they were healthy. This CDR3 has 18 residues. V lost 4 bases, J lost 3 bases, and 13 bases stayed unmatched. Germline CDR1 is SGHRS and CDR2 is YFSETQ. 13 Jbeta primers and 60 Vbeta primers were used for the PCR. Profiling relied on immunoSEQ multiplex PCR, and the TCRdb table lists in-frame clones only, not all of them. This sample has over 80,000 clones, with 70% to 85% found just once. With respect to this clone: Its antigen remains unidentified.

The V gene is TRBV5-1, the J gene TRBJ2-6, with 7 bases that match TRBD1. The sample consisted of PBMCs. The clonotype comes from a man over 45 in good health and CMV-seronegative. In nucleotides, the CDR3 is TGCGCCAGCAGCCTGACAGGGAACCCCTTAGATGGGGCCAACGTCCTGACTTTC. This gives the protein CASSLTGNPLDGANVLTF.